A single sample gave rise to the 21 T cell receptor beta chains below, sequenced in a study of T cells after posttransplantation cyclophosphamide (dated by TCRdb to about 2016). Receptor amplification or capture employed the immunoSEQ multiplex PCR assay. This is the immuneACCESS table as TCRdb keeps it, with only in-frame sequences that have V and J called. A part of the clones is gone; compared with another copy, unresolved V genes explain less than half, and the rest is unexplained. Counted in this sample were roughly 21,000 clones; roughly 98% of them appeared once. Of the sample, approximately 0.15% falls within the top ten clones. Material: naive CD8+ T cells sorted from PBMCs. The source of these receptors is a man aged 40-50 years in good health, CMV-negative, and a related stem cell transplant donor.

V usage is TRBV30 and J usage is TRBJ2-5; D may be TRBD1 (5 bases). This CDR3 region has 12 residues. Per the germline V gene, CDR1 is GTSNPN and CDR2 is SVGIG (reference sequence). Trimming left V 2 bases short and J 2 bases short, with 6 bases between. The CDR3 DNA reads as TGTGCCTGGAGTCAGGGACAAGAGACCCAGTACTTC. Protein sequence: CAWSQGQETQYF.

The V and J genes are TRBV27 and TRBJ2-1; 7 bases fit TRBD2. CDR3 length equals 15 residues. The V gene end was trimmed by 1 base and the J gene end by 6 bases; junction bases not matched to a gene: 6. In germline, CDR1 is MNHEY, CDR2 SMNVEV (reference sequence). CDR3 nucleotides: TGTGCCAGCAGTTTATGGGCGGGAGCGGGCAATGAGCAGTTCTTC. Translating gives CASSLWAGAGNEQFF.

The chain links TRBV4-2 to TRBJ2-7; 7 nucleotides match TRBD2. Germline V gives CDR1 LGHNA, CDR2 YNFKEQ. Unmatched junction bases numbered 10, after V lost 1 base and J lost 4 bases. CDR3 length: 16 amino acids. In DNA form, the CDR3 reads TGTGCCAGCAGCCAAGGGGCGGGGGTAACGGCATACGAGCAGTACTTC. It translates to CASSQGAGVTAYEQYF.

The V gene is TRBV29-1, the J gene TRBJ2-7; D is possibly TRBD2 (5 bases). CDR1 is SQVTM and CDR2 is ANQGSEA in the germline V gene. The germline V and J ends were trimmed by 2 bases and 0 bases, with 11 bases remaining between them. The CDR3 loop spans 14 amino acids. The CDR3 protein is CSVESEGSSYEQYF. CDR3 DNA sequence: TGCAGCGTTGAATCCGAGGGTAGCTCCTACGAGCAGTACTTC.

The chain couples TRBV4-2 to TRBJ2-4; no reliable D call. The CDR3 runs 18 residues. Between the trimmed V and J ends, which lost 3 bases and 5 bases, there was a span of 23 bases. In germline, CDR1 is LGHNA, CDR2 YNFKEQ. The CDR3 protein is CASSHIPPETPRQNIQYF. DNA for the CDR3: TGTGCCAGCAGCCACATCCCACCCGAGACACCTCGCCAAAACATTCAGTACTTC.

CDR3 loop: CASSPPSGGTEAFF. The CDR3, as DNA: TGTGCCAGCTCACCACCGTCAGGTGGAACTGAAGCTTTCTTT. J is TRBJ1-1 and V is TRBV18; D is unresolved. The CDR3 runs to 14 residues. V was trimmed by 0 bases and J by 5 bases, leaving 10 bases between them. CDR1 is KGHSH and CDR2 is LQKENI in the germline V gene.

V gene TRBV6-5 combines with J gene TRBJ2-1, with no clear D. From germline, CDR1 is MNHEY and CDR2 SVGAGI. The length of the CDR3 is 13 residues. Trimming pared 2 bases from V and 5 bases from J, leaving 7 bases between. Here the CDR3 reads CASSYDSNNEQFF. As DNA, the CDR3 is TGTGCCAGCAGTTACGACTCGAACAATGAGCAGTTCTTC.

The chain is built from TRBV28 and TRBJ2-1; maybe TRBD2 (6 bases). The V end lost 6 bases, the J end lost 3 bases, and 15 bases lay between the germline ends. CDR1 is MDHEN, CDR2 SYDVKM, per germline. The CDR3 consists of 15 residues. The CDR3 bases are TGTGCCAGCAGGCCGCGGGGAAATAACTACAATGAGCAGTTCTTC. Encoded protein: CASRPRGNNYNEQFF.

CDR3 DNA: TGTGCCAGCAGCGCCGGGACTCCAGGCAATCAGCCCCAGCATTTT. This translates into CASSAGTPGNQPQHF. The V gene is TRBV6-1, the J gene TRBJ1-5, with TRBD1 as a possible D gene (5 bases). The germline V gene encodes CDR1 MNHNS and CDR2 SASEGT. V was clipped by 6 bases and J by 2 bases, with 14 bases between them. The CDR3 is made up of 15 amino acids.

V and J are TRBV7-2 and TRBJ2-1; D is possibly TRBD1 (5 bases). The CDR3 has 14 residues. Germline values: CDR1 SGHTA, CDR2 FQGNSA. With 2 bases removed from V and 7 bases from J, the gap between germline ends came to 12 bases. The CDR3 sequence is CASSLRGYPNEQFF. CDR3 in DNA: TGTGCCAGCAGCTTAAGGGGCTACCCGAATGAGCAGTTCTTC.

The chain uses TRBV29-1 and TRBJ2-2; 8 positions match TRBD1. This CDR3 is built from 14 residues. J was trimmed by 3 bases and V by 3 bases; bases with no gene match: 3. Germline V gene sequence: CDR1 SQVTM, CDR2 ANQGSEA. The CDR3 bases are TGCAGCGTTGACGCAGGGGGCTACACCGGGGAGCTGTTTTTT. It specifies CSVDAGGYTGELFF.

V and J are TRBV12-5 and TRBJ2-2, with 7 bases matching TRBD1. Per germline, CDR1 LGHNT and CDR2 FRNRAP. V shed 3 bases, J shed 3 bases, and the junction held 4 bases outside the gene matches. The CDR3 has 15 amino acids. The CDR3 protein is CASGFTTGDTGELFF. The CDR3, as DNA: TGTGCTAGTGGTTTCACCACAGGGGACACCGGGGAGCTGTTTTTT.

The chain employs TRBV6-5 and TRBJ2-3, with 10 positions matching TRBD2. V lost 10 bases, J lost 4 bases, and 8 bases stayed unmatched. The CDR3 contains 14 residues. Germline values: CDR1 MNHEY, CDR2 SVGAGI. The CDR3 here is CATSAGGPSDTQYF. CDR3 DNA sequence: TGTGCCACTTCAGCGGGAGGGCCCTCAGATACGCAGTATTTT.

This sequence joins TRBV11-1 and TRBJ2-6, with D unresolved. The germline V gene has CDR1 SGHAT and CDR2 FQDESV (reference sequence). This CDR3 is 15 amino acids long. The germline V and J ends were trimmed by 3 bases and 2 bases, with 8 bases remaining between them. CDR3: CASSFPVTGANVLTF. CDR3 in DNA: TGTGCCAGCAGCTTCCCAGTGACTGGGGCCAACGTCCTGACTTTC.

This sequence joins TRBV15 and TRBJ1-2; 7 bases are a match to TRBD1. V was pared by 3 bases and J by 4 bases, with 8 bases of the junction left unmatched. The CDR3 runs 15 residues. The V gene's germline CDR1 is LNHNV and CDR2 YYDKDF (reference sequence). The CDR3 here is CATSSGRQGSYGYTF. The CDR3 DNA reads TGTGCCACCAGCAGCGGGAGACAGGGATCCTATGGCTACACCTTC.

The gene calls are TRBV19 and TRBJ1-2, with D perhaps matching TRBD1 (6 bases). This CDR3 has 16 amino acids. The germline V gene has CDR1 LNHDA and CDR2 SQIVND (reference sequence). V lost 3 bases and J lost 8, with 22 bases in between. As DNA, the CDR3 is TGTGCCAGTAGTATTGGACTTTGGGTACAGGGAAACGGCTACACCTTC. This encodes CASSIGLWVQGNGYTF. The full variable domain, completed using reference TRBV19 and TRBJ1-2, is DGGITQSPKYLFRKEGQNVTLSCEQNLNHDAMYWYRQDPGQGLRLIYYSQIVNDFQKGDIAEGYSVSREKKESFPLTVTSAQKNPTAFYLCASSIGLWVQGNGYTFGSGTRLTVV.

J is TRBJ2-1 and V is TRBV5-6; the D is unclear. Looked up from germline, CDR1 is SGHDT and CDR2 is YYEEEE. V was shortened by 4 bases and J by 6 bases, with 8 bases between the two germline ends. CDR3 length equals 12 residues. This CDR3 is CASSLAFNEQFF. CDR3 in DNA: TGTGCCAGCAGCCTGGCCTTCAATGAGCAGTTCTTC.

The chain employs TRBV28 and TRBJ1-6; 8 bases align to TRBD1. The trim removed 4 bases at V and 10 bases at J, leaving 9 bases unmatched. CDR1 and CDR2 (germline): MDHEN, SYDVKM. The CDR3 is 15 amino acids. CDR3 in DNA: TGTGCCAGCAGTTCTCCCCGACAGGGGAGGTCACCCCTCCACTTT. Protein product: CASSSPRQGRSPLHF.

The chain combines TRBV18 with TRBJ2-7, with a weak D call TRBD1 (6 bases). Trimming stripped 4 bases from V and 0 bases from J, with 16 bases between. The CDR3 length is 16 residues. The germline V gene encodes CDR1 KGHSH and CDR2 LQKENI. CDR3 loop: CASSLTGTLNSYEQYF. CDR3 nucleotides: TGTGCCAGCTCACTGACCGGGACACTGAACTCCTACGAGCAGTACTTC.

V and J are TRBV4-2 and TRBJ2-1; D is unresolved. Germline CDR1 LGHNA, CDR2 YNFKEQ. The CDR3 sequence is 12 residues long. Trimming shortened V by 3 bases and J by 8 bases, and 8 bases separated the two germline ends. The CDR3 DNA reads as TGTGCCAGCAGCCAGCCTCACTATGAGCAGTTCTTC. It translates to CASSQPHYEQFF.

This clone was seen a single time. The CDR3 DNA follows: TGTGCCAGCAGCCAAGAAAGTGTAAGGGGGACCTACGAGCAGTACTTC. Translating it yields CASSQESVRGTYEQYF. The chain couples TRBV4-2 to TRBJ2-7; tentatively, D is TRBD1 (6 bases). V was clipped by 0 bases and J by 2 bases, with 14 bases between them. The CDR3 length is 16 residues. Germline lookup yields CDR1 LGHNA and CDR2 YNFKEQ.